These 20 T cell receptor beta chains came from one sample sequenced in a study of monozygotic twins with inflammatory bowel disease. TCRdb derives one entry per CDR3 protein from the 5' RACE reads, leaving out DNA. The sample table sets out around 380,000 distinct CDR3 sequences. Sequenced: blood. The receptors come from a human donor with ulcerative colitis or Crohn's disease, or a healthy co-twin of an affected twin (not recorded which).

The chain recombines TRBV27 with TRBJ2-5; TCRdb's D call, TRBD1, is unchecked because there is no DNA. Germline V gives CDR1 MNHEY, CDR2 SMNVEV (reference sequence). The CDR3 length is 15 residues. The CDR3 reads CASSSSDRPQETQYF.

V usage is TRBV15 and J usage is TRBJ2-3; TCRdb selects TRBD2, and the lack of DNA leaves this call unchecked. Germline CDR1 LNHNV, CDR2 YYDKDF (reference sequence). The CDR3 loop spans 15 amino acids. This CDR3 reads CATGSKSSGTDTQYF.

The V and J genes are TRBV7-2 and TRBJ2-1. The CDR3 extends over 16 amino acids. In germline, CDR1 is SGHTA, CDR2 FQGNSA. The CDR3 sequence is CASSLRAVSSYNEQFF.

The J gene is TRBJ2-7, the V gene TRBV4-2; with no DNA, the TCRdb D assignment of TRBD2 cannot be verified. This CDR3 spans 16 amino acids. The germline gives CDR1 LGHNA, CDR2 YNFKEQ. The CDR3 reads CASSQGLAGTLYEQYF.

The rearrangement uses TRBV27 and TRBJ2-3. The CDR3 loop spans 15 amino acids. Germline V CDR1 and CDR2: MNHEY, SMNVEV (reference sequence). The CDR3 spells CASSSITTSTDTQYF.

This sequence joins TRBV5-1 and TRBJ2-2; the D gene TCRdb calls, TRBD1, cannot be checked with no DNA. This CDR3 is 15 amino acids long. Germline V gene sequence: CDR1 SGHRS, CDR2 YFSETQ. CDR3 sequence reads: CASSLGDMGTGELFF. The variable domain in full, with the rest retrieved from reference TRBV5-1 and TRBJ2-2, is KAGVTQTPRYLIKTRGQQVTLSCSPISGHRSVSWYQQTPGQGLQFLFEYFSETQRNKGNFPGRFSGRQFSNSRSEMNVSTLELGDSALYLCASSLGDMGTGELFFGEGSRLTVL.

The CDR3 reads CASSPVMGGSGETQYF. This sequence joins TRBV7-9 and TRBJ2-5; TCRdb designates TRBD2, a call that cannot be tested without DNA. The CDR3 spans 16 residues. Germline values: CDR1 SEHNR, CDR2 FQNEAQ (reference sequence).

CDR3 sequence: CASSLREDTGELLF. The gene calls are TRBV6-2 or TRBV6-3 and TRBJ2-2; TCRdb's D gene call, TRBD2, goes unchecked for lack of DNA. The CDR3 is made up of 14 amino acids. Germline V gives CDR1 MNHEY, CDR2 SVGEGT.

V gene TRBV7-2 combines with J gene TRBJ2-4. The CDR3 length is 16 residues. The germline gives CDR1 SGHTA, CDR2 FQGNSA. The CDR3 region is CASSLEMGIAKNIQYF.

This chain links TRBV7-9 with TRBJ2-7; TCRdb designates TRBD2, a call that cannot be tested without DNA. The CDR3 is made up of 15 amino acids. The germline CDR1 and CDR2 sequences are SEHNR and FQNEAQ (reference sequence). The CDR3 spells CASSLGAGKIYEQYF.

This chain joins TRBV10-3 and TRBJ2-7; TCRdb's assignment of TRBD2 cannot be checked, as there is no DNA. The CDR3 runs 12 residues. CDR1 is ENHRY and CDR2 is SYGVKD in the germline V gene. CDR3 sequence: CAISDSGYEQYF.

The rearrangement joins TRBV27 to TRBJ2-1; TCRdb's D call, TRBD2, is unchecked because there is no DNA. CDR1 and CDR2 (germline): MNHEY, SMNVEV (reference sequence). The length of the CDR3 is 13 residues. This chain's CDR3 is CASSPSAGGPMFF.

This chain links TRBV7-6 with TRBJ2-2. Germline V gene lookup returns CDR1 SGHVS and CDR2 FNYEAQ. The CDR3 has 14 amino acids. CDR3 loop: CASSEFKVDGELFF.

The rearrangement uses TRBV6-5 and TRBJ2-7; TCRdb's assignment of TRBD1 cannot be checked, as there is no DNA. The CDR3 has 13 amino acids. In germline, CDR1 is MNHEY, CDR2 SVGAGI. The CDR3 reads CATASRGGLEQYF.

J is TRBJ2-5 and V is TRBV20-1. CDR3 length equals 14 residues. Germline V gene sequence: CDR1 DFQATT, CDR2 SNEGSKA (reference sequence). CDR3 in amino acids: CSARPRVGMETQYF.

The CDR3 here is CASRVGTSTREQYF. The chain uses TRBV10-2 and TRBJ2-7; lacking DNA, the TRBD2 call made by TCRdb goes unchecked. The CDR3 runs 14 residues. Germline V CDR1 and CDR2: WSHSY, SAAADI.

This sequence joins TRBV12-3 or TRBV12-4 and TRBJ1-4; lacking DNA, the TRBD1 call made by TCRdb goes unchecked. This CDR3 is built from 15 residues. CDR3 sequence reads: CASSLGQGAREKLFF.

The rearrangement uses TRBV5-1 and TRBJ2-7. The CDR3 is 13 amino acids. Looked up from germline, CDR1 is SGHRS and CDR2 is YFSETQ. The CDR3 loop reads CASSLSFEYEQYF.

This chain joins TRBV14 and TRBJ1-1; TCRdb reports TRBD1, a call that lacks DNA to check it against. CDR1 and CDR2 from the germline V gene are SGHDN and FVKESK. This CDR3 has 16 residues. The CDR3 region is CASSQVSFRTGFQAFF.

The chain has TRBV3-1 and TRBJ1-5. The CDR3 is made up of 15 amino acids. CDR1 is LGHDT, CDR2 YNNKEL, per germline (reference sequence). CDR3 protein: CASSQDLQSNQPQHF. The full variable domain, its missing parts supplied by reference TRBV3-1 and TRBJ1-5, is DTAVSQTPKYLVTQMGNDKSIKCEQNLGHDTMYWYKQDSKKFLKIMFSYNNKELIINETVPNRFSPKSPDKAHLNLHINSLELGDSAVYFCASSQDLQSNQPQHFGDGTRLSIL.